This passage covers 20 T cell receptor beta chains from one sample sequenced in a study of T-cell reconstitution after alpha-beta-depleted transplantation in children. Unique molecular identifiers featured in how the TCRbeta library was prepared. TCRdb re-called the PCR reads through MiXCR, storing one row per CDR3 protein. The table has 65,000 to 70,000 distinct CDR3 sequences, roughly 5% seen once; the top ten hold approximately 20%. This specimen consisted of PBMCs, mostly from graft donor cells, obtained 180 days after TCRalphabeta/CD19-depleted stem cell transplant. Source of these receptors: a boy younger than two who had a stem cell transplant for acute myeloid leukemia, so the T cells may come from the graft donor.

The table lists this clonotype with many counts. The chain combines TRBV12-3 or TRBV12-4 with TRBJ2-7, with TRBD1 matching 7 bases. Unmatched junction bases numbered 12, after V lost 6 bases and J lost 1 base. This CDR3 comprises 16 residues. The CDR3 DNA is TGTGCCAGCAGCCTGCGACAGGGTATAGGGTCCTACGAGCAGTACGTC. Amino acid sequence: CASSLRQGIGSYEQYV.

In its sample, this clonotype was seen many times. V gene TRBV7-9 combines with J gene TRBJ2-1, with 9 bases lining up with TRBD2. With 4 bases clipped from V and 4 bases from J, the junction kept 5 bases outside the gene matches. The CDR3 spans 15 residues. CDR1 and CDR2 from the germline V gene are SEHNR and FQNEAQ (reference sequence). This CDR3 is CASSSTSGEYNEQFF. Written as DNA, the CDR3 is TGTGCCAGCAGCTCGACTAGCGGAGAATACAATGAGCAGTTCTTC.

In this sample, this clonotype turned up many times. The V gene is TRBV4-1, the J gene TRBJ2-2, with TRBD1 as a possible D gene (5 bases). Trimming took off 4 bases at V and 0 bases at J, with 15 bases between the two ends. Looked up from germline, CDR1 is MGHRA and CDR2 is YSYEKL. The CDR3 covers 17 residues. This chain's CDR3 is CASSPPQYRTNTGELFF. DNA for the CDR3: TGCGCCAGCAGCCCCCCCCAATACAGGACGAACACCGGGGAGCTGTTTTTT.

This clonotype came up many times. The gene calls are TRBV20-1 and TRBJ2-5, with unresolved D. With 3 bases removed from V and 4 bases from J, the gap between germline ends came to 12 bases. Germline values: CDR1 DFQATT, CDR2 SNEGSKA (reference sequence). This CDR3 comprises 13 residues. CDR3 protein: CSASGRVRETQYF. The CDR3 DNA is TGCAGTGCTAGTGGCCGTGTCCGAGAGACCCAGTACTTC.

The table lists this clonotype with many counts. In nucleotides, the CDR3 is TGCAGTGCAGCTCGACAGGGGGCAGGAGAGCAGTTCTTC. Translation gives CSAARQGAGEQFF. This chain links TRBV20-1 with TRBJ2-1; TRBD1 matches at 10 bases. CDR1 and CDR2 from the germline V gene are DFQATT and SNEGSKA (reference sequence). The V and J ends lost 6 bases and 10 bases, in that order; junction bases with no gene match: 9. The CDR3 runs to 13 residues.

The table lists this clonotype with many counts. The chain combines TRBV11-2 with TRBJ2-7; either TRBD1 or TRBD2 may supply D (5 bases each). V was clipped by 5 bases and J by 3 bases, with 14 bases between them. Germline-derived CDR1 and CDR2 are SGHAT and FQNNGV. The CDR3 contains 14 residues. The CDR3 region has the DNA TGTGCCAGCAGCCGACAGCCAGACTACTACGAGCAGTACGTC. This sequence encodes CASSRQPDYYEQYV.

This clonotype has ten or more counts. This chain links TRBV29-1 with TRBJ2-1, with D uncertain. This CDR3 has 12 amino acids. In germline, CDR1 is SQVTM, CDR2 ANQGSEA. V lost 3 bases and J 3 bases, leaving 6 bases between the germline ends. CDR3 in amino acids: CSVEGNYNEQFF. The CDR3 DNA reads TGCAGCGTTGAGGGGAACTACAATGAGCAGTTCTTC.

This clonotype has ten or more counts. The chain has TRBV4-1 and TRBJ2-5; perhaps D is TRBD1 or TRBD2 (6 bases each). V was shortened by 8 bases and J by 3 bases, with 25 bases between the two germline ends. The CDR3 length is 17 residues. Germline CDR1 and CDR2: MGHRA and YSYEKL. The CDR3 is CASGPGTGALREETQYF. The CDR3, as DNA: TGCGCCAGCGGCCCGGGCACGGGGGCCTTAAGGGAAGAGACCCAGTACTTC.

This clonotype was recorded a few times. The rearrangement uses TRBV2 and TRBJ2-1; the D call may be TRBD1 or TRBD2 (6 bases each). V gave up 10 bases and J gave up 3 bases, with 13 bases separating them. Germline V gene lookup returns CDR1 SNHLY and CDR2 FYNNEI. CDR3 length: 13 residues. CDR3: CATGRGGYNEQFF. In DNA form, the CDR3 reads TGTGCCACCGGGAGAGGGGGCTACAATGAGCAGTTCTTC.

The sample holds many counts of this clonotype. The chain is built from TRBV4-1 and TRBJ1-1; no firm D call. Germline CDR1 reads MGHRA; CDR2 reads YSYEKL. V lost 4 bases to trimming and J lost 1 base, with 4 bases between them. CDR3 length equals 12 residues. The DNA of the CDR3 is TGCGCCAGCAGCCGAGGGAACACTGAAGCTTTCTTT. Residues: CASSRGNTEAFF.

This clonotype appeared many times. V is TRBV6-1 and J is TRBJ2-7; 8 nucleotides align to TRBD1. V shed 4 bases, J shed 5 bases, and the junction held 4 bases outside the gene matches. There are 13 residues in the CDR3. Germline-derived CDR1 and CDR2 are MNHNS and SASEGT. As DNA, the CDR3 is TGTGCCAGCAGTGTTCAGGGGGCAGACGAGCAGTACTTC. Translating it yields CASSVQGADEQYF.

This clonotype was seen at least ten times. V and J are TRBV20-1 and TRBJ2-1, with D perhaps assigned TRBD1 or TRBD2 (5 bases each). The germline V gene has CDR1 DFQATT and CDR2 SNEGSKA (reference sequence). V lost 6 bases, J lost 9 bases, and 30 bases lay in between. CDR3 size: 17 residues. This chain's CDR3 is CSALTGTSTSYDGEQFF. The CDR3, as DNA: TGCAGTGCCCTCACCGGGACCTCCACATCCTACGACGGTGAGCAGTTCTTC.

This clonotype was seen ten or more times. CDR3 in DNA: TGTGCCAGCAGTTATTCGAGAGGGCTTGAGACCCAGTACTTC. This gives the protein CASSYSRGLETQYF. This sequence joins TRBV6-5 and TRBJ2-5, with a weak D call TRBD2 (5 bases). The V and J ends lost 3 bases and 5 bases respectively, with 13 bases between them. The CDR3 has 14 amino acids. The germline CDR1 and CDR2 sequences are MNHEY and SVGAGI.

This clonotype was picked up many times. The CDR3 protein is CASSYSHLLGDGYTF. CDR3 bases: TGTGCCAGCAGTTACTCGCATTTGCTGGGGGACGGCTACACCTTC. The J gene is TRBJ1-2, the V gene TRBV6-5, with a possible D match to TRBD1 (5 bases). The CDR3 loop spans 15 amino acids. CDR1 and CDR2 (germline): MNHEY, SVGAGI. Trimming took 0 bases from V and 8 from J, leaving 16 bases between them.

This clonotype was seen repeatedly, ten times or more. The rearrangement uses TRBV20-1 and TRBJ1-6; the D is unclear. Trimming stripped 0 bases from V and 7 bases from J, with 13 bases between. This CDR3 spans 15 amino acids. Looked up from germline, CDR1 is DFQATT and CDR2 is SNEGSKA (reference sequence). CDR3 protein: CSARDLGPPNSPLHF. The CDR3 DNA sequence: TGCAGTGCTAGAGATCTTGGGCCCCCAAATTCACCCCTCCACTTT.

This clonotype occurred many times. The chain is built from TRBV6-5 and TRBJ2-2; no definite D call. The CDR3 totals 18 residues. Trimming removed 6 bases at V and 3 bases at J, with 23 bases between. CDR1 and CDR2 (germline): MNHEY, SVGAGI. The CDR3 bases are TGTGCCAGCAGGTTAAAGGCAGACCAAAGTCTCTACACCGGGGAGCTGTTTTTT. Translation gives CASRLKADQSLYTGELFF.

The sample holds many counts of this clonotype. This chain links TRBV7-2 with TRBJ1-6; 8 bases are a match to TRBD1. J was trimmed by 5 bases and V by 5 bases; bases with no gene match: 5. The CDR3 loop spans 15 amino acids. The germline V gene encodes CDR1 SGHTA and CDR2 FQGNSA. CDR3 sequence: CASSPGDRHNSPLHF. DNA for the CDR3: TGTGCCAGCAGCCCTGGGGACAGGCATAATTCACCCCTCCACTTT. The entire variable domain, with the rest obtained from reference TRBV7-2 and TRBJ1-6, is as follows: GAGVSQSPSNKVTEKGKDVELRCDPISGHTALYWYRQSLGQGLEFLIYFQGNSAPDKSGLPSDRFSAERTGGSVSTLTIQRTQQEDSAVYLCASSPGDRHNSPLHFGNGTRLTVT.

At least ten counts were recorded for this clonotype. This chain links TRBV18 with TRBJ2-1; D is ambiguous. CDR3 length: 16 amino acids. V gave up 3 bases and J gave up 0 bases, with 12 bases separating them. Germline loops: CDR1 KGHSH, CDR2 LQKENI. CDR3 sequence (DNA): TGTGCCAGCTCACCCTATTTGGTAAGCTCCTACAATGAGCAGTTCTTC. It yields the protein CASSPYLVSSYNEQFF. Using reference TRBV18 and TRBJ2-1 for the parts outside the CDR3, the full variable domain is NAGVMQNPRHLVRRRGQEARLRCSPMKGHSHVYWYRQLPEEGLKFMVYLQKENIIDESGMPKERFSAEFPKEGPSILRIQQVVRGDSAAYFCASSPYLVSSYNEQFFGPGTRLTVL.

This clonotype appeared many times. V usage is TRBV18 and J usage is TRBJ2-7; D uncertain. There are 16 residues in the CDR3. Trimming removed 0 bases at V and 1 base at J, with 13 bases between. Looked up from germline, CDR1 is KGHSH and CDR2 is LQKENI. The CDR3 bases are TGTGCCAGCTCACCACCGTTCCCCTCTCGTTCCTACGAGCAGTACTTC. Protein: CASSPPFPSRSYEQYF.

At least ten counts were recorded for this clonotype. The chain couples TRBV20-1 to TRBJ1-5; D call uncertain. Germline-derived CDR1 and CDR2 are DFQATT and SNEGSKA (reference sequence). V was pared by 0 bases and J by 9 bases, with 21 bases between. CDR3 size: 16 residues. The CDR3 reads CSARDRQTGSKGPQHF. The CDR3 DNA sequence: TGCAGTGCTAGAGATCGTCAAACGGGTTCCAAGGGGCCCCAGCATTTT.